This TCR beta chain is drawn from a study of T cells in Graves' hyperthyroidism and ophthalmopathy. Study-wide results and caveats: Among clonotypes expanded in thyroid above 0.001, most were also found in blood.

Points on this clonotype: Its antigen is not identified.

Uncontrolled infection, other autoimmune disease, pregnancy or lactation led to exclusion. The diagnoses drew upon clinical symptoms, serum thyroxine and TRAb, thyroid ultrasound and orbital computed tomography. Germline lookup yields CDR1 MGHRA and CDR2 YSYEKL. Trimming took 5 bases from V and 4 from J; bases not matched to a gene: 7. CDR3 length equals 15 residues. Template material for amplifying TCR beta CDR3 regions consisted of RNA transcripts. First-round RT-PCR targeting the TCR CDR3 was performed with the HTBI primer set. TCRdb ran MiXCR on the multiplex PCR reads and lists one entry per CDR3 protein. The repertoire consists of roughly 510,000 distinct CDR3 sequences, with 35% to 50% occurring once and the leading ten covering about 45%.

What was sequenced was peripheral blood or thyroid tissue (not recorded which). The J gene is TRBJ1-2, the V gene TRBV4-1; 10 bases map to TRBD1. This TCR came from an adult woman with Graves' disease, either hyperthyroidism or ophthalmopathy (not recorded which). This CDR3 is CASSTRQGASYGYTF. CDR3 nucleotide sequence: TGCGCCAGCAGCACCCGACAGGGGGCTTCCTATGGCTACACCTTC.